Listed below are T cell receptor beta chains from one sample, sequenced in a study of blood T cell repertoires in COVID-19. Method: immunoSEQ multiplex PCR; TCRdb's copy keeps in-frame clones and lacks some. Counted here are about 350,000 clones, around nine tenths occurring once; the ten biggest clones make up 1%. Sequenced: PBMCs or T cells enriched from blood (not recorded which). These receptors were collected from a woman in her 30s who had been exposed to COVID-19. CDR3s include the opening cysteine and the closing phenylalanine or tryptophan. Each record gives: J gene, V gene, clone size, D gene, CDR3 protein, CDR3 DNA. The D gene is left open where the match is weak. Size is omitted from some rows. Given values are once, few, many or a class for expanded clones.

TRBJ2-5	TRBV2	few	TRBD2	CASSESGGRETQYF	TGTGCCAGCAGTGAGTCGGGGGGTAGGGAGACCCAGTACTTC
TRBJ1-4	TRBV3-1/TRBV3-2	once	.	CASSQAQAGKLFF	TGTGCCAGCAGCCAAGCCCAAGCGGGAAAACTGTTTTTT
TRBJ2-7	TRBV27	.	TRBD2	CASSLDPSGRAYEQYF	TGTGCCAGCAGTCTCGACCCTAGCGGGAGGGCCTACGAGCAGTACTTC
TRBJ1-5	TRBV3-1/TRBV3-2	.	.	CASSQDFGLQPQHF	TGTGCCAGCAGCCAAGATTTCGGTCTTCAGCCCCAGCATTTT
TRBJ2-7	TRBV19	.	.	CASSIDDRGYEQYF	TGTGCCAGTAGTATAGATGACAGAGGTTACGAGCAGTACTTC
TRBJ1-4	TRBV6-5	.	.	CASSTGLVNEKLFF	TGTGCCAGCAGTACAGGGTTGGTTAATGAAAAACTGTTTTTT
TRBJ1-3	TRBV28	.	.	CASSAHRPGNTIYF	TGTGCCAGCAGTGCACACAGGCCCGGAAACACCATATATTTT
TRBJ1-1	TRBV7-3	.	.	CASSQDSENTEAFF	TGTGCCAGCAGCCAGGACAGTGAGAACACTGAAGCTTTCTTT
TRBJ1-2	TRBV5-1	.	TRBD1	CASSFTGGYGYTF	TGCGCCAGCAGCTTCACAGGGGGTTATGGCTACACCTTC
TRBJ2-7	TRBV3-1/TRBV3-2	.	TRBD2	CASSQDIGGGTSGHEQYF	TGTGCCAGCAGCCAAGATATCGGTGGTGGGACTAGCGGACATGAGCAGTACTTC
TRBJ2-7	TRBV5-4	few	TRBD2	CASSEELAGNVDKYF	TGTGCCAGCAGCGAAGAACTAGCGGGAAACGTCGATAAGTACTTC
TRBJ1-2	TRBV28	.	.	CASRPQGTRGYGYTF	TGTGCCAGCAGGCCCCAAGGGACTCGAGGATATGGCTACACCTTC
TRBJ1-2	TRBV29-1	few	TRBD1	CSVGRQGGNYGYTF	TGCAGCGTTGGCCGACAGGGGGGGAACTATGGCTACACCTTC
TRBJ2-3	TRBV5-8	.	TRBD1	CASSFGTDFTDTQYF	TGTGCCAGCAGCTTCGGGACAGATTTCACAGATACGCAGTATTTT
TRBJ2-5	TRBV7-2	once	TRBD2	CASSFRIGWGGTQYF	TGTGCCAGCAGCTTTCGGATCGGGTGGGGGGGGACCCAGTACTTC
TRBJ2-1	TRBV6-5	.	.	CASSSPSSYNEQFF	TGTGCCAGCAGTTCCCCGAGCTCCTACAATGAGCAGTTCTTC
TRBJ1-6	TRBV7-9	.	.	CAGQRTEYNSPLHF	TGTGCCGGTCAAAGGACTGAATATAATTCACCCCTCCACTTT
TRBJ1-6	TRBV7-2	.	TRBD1	CASSLATPGGGNSPLHF	TGTGCCAGCAGCTTAGCAACTCCAGGGGGCGGAAATTCACCCCTCCACTTT
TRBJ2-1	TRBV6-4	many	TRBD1	CASSDGTGGNEQFF	TGTGCCAGCAGTGATGGGACAGGGGGCAATGAGCAGTTCTTC
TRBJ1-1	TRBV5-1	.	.	CASSLAGNTEAFF	TGCGCCAGCAGCTTGGCGGGTAACACTGAAGCTTTCTTT
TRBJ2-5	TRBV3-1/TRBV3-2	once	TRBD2	CASTALAGGGETQYF	TGTGCCAGCACCGCGTTAGCGGGAGGGGGAGAGACCCAGTACTTC
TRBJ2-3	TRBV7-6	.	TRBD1	CASSPQTGEDTQYF	TGTGCCAGCAGCCCTCAGACAGGGGAAGATACGCAGTATTTT
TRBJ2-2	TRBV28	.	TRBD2	CASSSGGSGRPGELFF	TGTGCCAGCAGTTCGGGGGGTAGCGGGAGACCCGGGGAGCTGTTTTTT